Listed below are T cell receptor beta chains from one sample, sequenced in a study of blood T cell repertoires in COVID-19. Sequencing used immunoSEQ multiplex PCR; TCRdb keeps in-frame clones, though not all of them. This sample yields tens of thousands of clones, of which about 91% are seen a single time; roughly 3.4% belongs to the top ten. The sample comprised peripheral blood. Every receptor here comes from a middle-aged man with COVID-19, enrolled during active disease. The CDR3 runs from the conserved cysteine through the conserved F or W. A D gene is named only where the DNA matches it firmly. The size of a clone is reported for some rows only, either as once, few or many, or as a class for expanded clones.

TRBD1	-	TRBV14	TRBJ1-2	TGTGCCAGCAGCCCCGGACAGGTCTATGGCTACACCTTC	CASSPGQVYGYTF
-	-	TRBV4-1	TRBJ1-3	TGCGCCAGCAGCCAAGAACCAGGGGTTGGCAACACCATATATTTT	CASSQEPGVGNTIYF
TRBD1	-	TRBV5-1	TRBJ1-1	TGCGCCAGCAGTTCGGACAGGACCACCATGAACACTGAAGCTTTCTTT	CASSSDRTTMNTEAFF
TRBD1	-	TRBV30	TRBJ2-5	TGTGCCTGGACCGCAGGGGGTGGTGCAGAGACCCAGTACTTC	CAWTAGGGAETQYF
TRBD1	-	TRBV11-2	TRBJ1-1	TGTGCCAGCAGCCCCGACACAGGGGGCGCGCTTTTT	CASSPDTGGALF
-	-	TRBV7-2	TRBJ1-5	TGTGCCAGCAGCTTAGGACACGGCAATCAGCCCCAGCATTTT	CASSLGHGNQPQHF
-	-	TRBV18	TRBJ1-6	TGTGCCAGCTCTGCGGGGAGGTGGGAGTCACCCCTCCACTTT	CASSAGRWESPLHF
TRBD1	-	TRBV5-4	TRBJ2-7	TGTGCCAGCAGCCTCCGGACAGGGCTGGAGGAGCAGTACTTC	CASSLRTGLEEQYF
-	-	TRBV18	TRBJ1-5	TGTGCCAGCTCACCCGTAGGAACGGGTCCGGGGCCCCAGCATTTT	CASSPVGTGPGPQHF
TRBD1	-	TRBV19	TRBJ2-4	TGTGCCAGTAGTATTTCCCTGACAGGGGGAGCCAAAAACATTCAGTACTTC	CASSISLTGGAKNIQYF
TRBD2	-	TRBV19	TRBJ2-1	TGTGCCAGTAGTATTAGCGGGAGGGCTAACAATGAGCAGTTCTTC	CASSISGRANNEQFF
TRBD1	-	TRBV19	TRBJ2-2	TGTGCCGCAAGAGGACAGGAGGCGAACACCGGGGAGCTGTTTTTT	CAARGQEANTGELFF
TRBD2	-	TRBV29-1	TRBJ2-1	TGCAGCGTTGTCGCTAGCGGGGGGTTGAGCTCCTACAATGAGCAGTTCTTC	CSVVASGGLSSYNEQFF
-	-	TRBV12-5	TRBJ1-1	TGTGCTAGTGGTTTGGTACTGGCGGGGGTTACTGAAGCTTTCTTT	CASGLVLAGVTEAFF
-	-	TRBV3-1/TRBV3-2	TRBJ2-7	TGTGCCAGCAGCCAAACCCGGGGTCCCTACGAGCAGTACTTC	CASSQTRGPYEQYF
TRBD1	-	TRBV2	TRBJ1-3	TGTGCCAGCAGTGAAGGGACAGGGACTGGAAACACCATATATTTT	CASSEGTGTGNTIYF
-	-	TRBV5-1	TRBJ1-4	TGCGCCAGCAGCGGATCACAGGGTGTGGGGGAAAAACTGTTTTTT	CASSGSQGVGEKLFF
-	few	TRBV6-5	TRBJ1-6	TGTGCCAGCAACGCCGGACAGACAAATTCACCCCTCCACTTT	CASNAGQTNSPLHF
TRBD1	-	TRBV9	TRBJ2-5	TGTGCCAGCACCCTCCGGGGACAGGGGGAAGAGACCCAGTACTTC	CASTLRGQGEETQYF
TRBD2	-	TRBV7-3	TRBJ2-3	TGTGCCAGCAGCTCACAACTAGCGGGAGCGAGAGATACGCAGTATTTT	CASSSQLAGARDTQYF
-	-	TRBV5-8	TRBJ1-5	TGTGCCAGCAGCCTTACAGGGTTTGGACAGCCCCAGCATTTT	CASSLTGFGQPQHF
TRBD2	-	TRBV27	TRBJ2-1	TGTGCCAACGATAAGCGGGAGGCCCCCGGGACCTACAATGAGCAGTTCTTC	CANDKREAPGTYNEQFF
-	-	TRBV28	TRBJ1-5	TGTGCCAGCACCCTGGGCGGGGGCAGGGGCAATCAGCCCCAGCATTTT	CASTLGGGRGNQPQHF